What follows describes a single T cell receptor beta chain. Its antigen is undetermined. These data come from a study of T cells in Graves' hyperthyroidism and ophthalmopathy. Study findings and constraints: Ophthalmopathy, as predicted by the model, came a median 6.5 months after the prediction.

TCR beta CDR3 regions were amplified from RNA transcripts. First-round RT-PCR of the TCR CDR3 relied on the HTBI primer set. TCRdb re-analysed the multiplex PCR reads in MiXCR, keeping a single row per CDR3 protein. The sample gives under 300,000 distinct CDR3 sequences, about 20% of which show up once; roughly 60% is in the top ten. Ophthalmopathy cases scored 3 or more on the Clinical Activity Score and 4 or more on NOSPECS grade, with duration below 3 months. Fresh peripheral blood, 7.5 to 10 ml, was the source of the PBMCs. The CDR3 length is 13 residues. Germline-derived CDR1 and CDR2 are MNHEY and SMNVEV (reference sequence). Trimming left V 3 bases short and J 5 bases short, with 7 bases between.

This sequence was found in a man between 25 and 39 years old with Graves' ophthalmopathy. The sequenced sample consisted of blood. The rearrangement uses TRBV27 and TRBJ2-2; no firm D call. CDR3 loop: CASSLARTGELFF. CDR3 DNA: TGTGCCAGCAGTTTGGCGCGAACCGGGGAGCTGTTTTTT.